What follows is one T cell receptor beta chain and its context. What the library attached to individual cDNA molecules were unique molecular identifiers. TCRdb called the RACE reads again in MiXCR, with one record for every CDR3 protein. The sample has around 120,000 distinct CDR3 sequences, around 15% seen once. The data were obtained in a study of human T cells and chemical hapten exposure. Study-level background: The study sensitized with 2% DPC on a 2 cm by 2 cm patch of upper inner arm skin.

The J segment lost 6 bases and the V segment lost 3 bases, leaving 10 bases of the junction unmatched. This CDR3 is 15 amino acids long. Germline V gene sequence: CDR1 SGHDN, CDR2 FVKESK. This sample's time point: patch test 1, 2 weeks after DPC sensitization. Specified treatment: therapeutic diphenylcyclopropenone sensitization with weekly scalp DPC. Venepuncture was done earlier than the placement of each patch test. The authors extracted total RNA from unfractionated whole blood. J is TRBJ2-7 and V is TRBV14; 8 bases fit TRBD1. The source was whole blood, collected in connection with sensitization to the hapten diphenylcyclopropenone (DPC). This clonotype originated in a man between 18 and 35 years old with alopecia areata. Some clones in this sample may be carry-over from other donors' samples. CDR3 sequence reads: CASSHHRGTGREQYF. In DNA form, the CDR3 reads TGTGCCAGCAGCCACCATAGAGGGACAGGCCGCGAGCAGTACTTC. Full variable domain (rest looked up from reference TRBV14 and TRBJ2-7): EAGVTQFPSHSVIEKGQTVTLRCDPISGHDNLYWYRRVMGKEIKFLLHFVKESKQDESGMPNNRFLAERTGGTYSTLKVQPAELEDSGVYFCASSHHRGTGREQYFGPGTRLTVT.